This TCR beta chain is drawn from a study of T cells in tumors after PD-1 blockade. For the study at large: Patients had no prior checkpoint blockade, systemic immunosuppressants, or anti-cancer therapy within 4 weeks. On average, peripheral blood gave about 120,000 TCR templates and about 40,000 unique clonotypes. Findings of the study overall: Peripheral recruitment is suggested, as some novel exhausted tumor clones were in pre-treatment blood.

Repertoires were generated with immunoSEQ multiplex PCR, while TCRdb's copy carries only in-frame clones and drops some. The sample yields roughly 50,000 clones, approximately 84% seen once. This CDR3 region has 15 residues. Trimming removed 6 bases from V and 5 bases from J; junction bases left unmatched: 10. Germline CDR1 and CDR2: MNHEY and SVGAGI. With regard to this clone: Antigen: not known.

Template: tumor biopsy or peripheral blood genomic DNA, about 550-6,500 ng per sample. The rearrangement uses TRBV6-5 and TRBJ1-5; 7 bases map to TRBD1. The source material was PBMCs, sampled before anti-PD-1 treatment. The origin of this receptor is a human donor with basal cell carcinoma. CDR3 residues: CASRPSDRLYQPQHF. The CDR3 bases are TGTGCCAGCAGACCATCGGACAGGTTGTATCAGCCCCAGCATTTT.